Below, 21 T cell receptor beta chains from the same sample are listed, as sequenced in a study of spatial heterogeneity in lung cancer. One entry per CDR3 protein, called by TCRdb with MiXCR from the 5' RACE reads. The sample has some 54,000 distinct CDR3 sequences; around 7% are singletons. Stated time point: blood at routine non-recurrence follow-up after resection. Whole RNA, isolated from tumor, nontumor lung or frozen PBMC, was sequenced without prior sorting. Sequencing used PBMCs, obtained at follow-up. The source is a female donor with early-stage non-small cell lung cancer.

In this sample, this clonotype turned up many times. The chain uses TRBV7-2 and TRBJ2-5, with D unclear. Trimming removed 1 base from V and 1 base from J, with 7 bases in between. Germline CDR1 reads SGHTA; CDR2 reads FQGNSA. The CDR3 runs to 14 residues. The CDR3: CASSLDWGQETQYF. The CDR3 nucleotides are TGTGCCAGCAGCTTAGACTGGGGCCAAGAGACCCAGTACTTC.

This clonotype was detected ten times or more. The chain has TRBV20-1 and TRBJ2-2; weak D call: TRBD2 (7 bases). Per the germline V gene, CDR1 is DFQATT and CDR2 is SNEGSKA (reference sequence). CDR3 length: 15 residues. Trimming took 5 bases from V and 7 from J, leaving 20 bases between them. This chain's CDR3 is CSAQEPGGWGGELFF. Written as DNA, the CDR3 is TGCAGTGCTCAGGAACCGGGGGGCTGGGGCGGGGAGCTGTTTTTT.

This clonotype was picked up many times. V is TRBV7-7 and J is TRBJ2-5; 13 bases fit TRBD2. The CDR3 runs 17 residues. Germline CDR1 is SSHAT and CDR2 is FNYEAQ (reference sequence). The trim removed 5 bases at V and 5 bases at J, leaving 11 bases unmatched. CDR3 sequence (DNA): TGTGCCAGCAGCCCAAGACTAGCGGGGGGTTACATGGAGACCCAGTACTTC. Protein sequence: CASSPRLAGGYMETQYF.

This clonotype appeared a few times. The chain uses TRBV9 and TRBJ2-3; 15 bases map to TRBD2. V was clipped by 4 bases and J by 2 bases; unmatched bases: 11. Germline V gene data show CDR1 as SGDLS and CDR2 as YYNGEE. The CDR3 has 19 amino acids. CDR3: CASSHPRTSGGALTDTQYF. DNA of the CDR3: TGTGCCAGCAGCCACCCCCGGACTAGCGGGGGGGCTCTCACAGATACGCAGTATTTT.

This clonotype was counted once. This may come from a read error, since a much larger clone is one base off. The rearrangement joins TRBV7-9 to TRBJ2-7; the D call may be TRBD1 or TRBD2 (5 bases each). This CDR3 comprises 13 residues. The V gene's germline CDR1 is SEHNR and CDR2 FQNEAQ (reference sequence). V lost 5 bases and J 3 bases, leaving 11 bases between the germline ends. The CDR3 nucleotides are TGTGCCAGCAGCCGGGGCTTGGGCTACGAGCAGTACTTC. Its translation: CASSRGLGYEQYF.

This clonotype was detected ten times or more. The chain is built from TRBV19 and TRBJ2-1; 12 bases are shared with TRBD2. The CDR3 runs 15 residues. V lost 4 bases to trimming and J lost 6 bases; unmatched junction nucleotides: 4. Germline values: CDR1 LNHDA, CDR2 SQIVND (reference sequence). In DNA, the CDR3 is TGTGCCAGTAGTACGACTAGCGGGGGCATCAATGAGCAGTTCTTC. Protein product: CASSTTSGGINEQFF.

This clonotype was picked up many times. In DNA form, the CDR3 reads TGTGCCTGGATTTATTCCGAGGGCTATGGCTACACCTTC. It specifies CAWIYSEGYGYTF. The chain joins TRBV30 to TRBJ1-2, with unresolved D. This CDR3 region has 13 residues. Per the germline V gene, CDR1 is GTSNPN and CDR2 is SVGIG (reference sequence). V shed 4 bases and J shed 4 bases, with 13 bases lying between them.

This clonotype came up many times. This sequence joins TRBV29-1 and TRBJ1-2; D possibly corresponds to TRBD1 (5 bases). Trimming took off 3 bases at V and 6 bases at J, with 11 bases between the two ends. Per germline, CDR1 SQVTM and CDR2 ANQGSEA. This CDR3 has 12 residues. CDR3 coding DNA: TGCAGCGTTGAGGCAGGGTCGGATGGCTACACCTTC. It specifies CSVEAGSDGYTF.

This clonotype was detected ten times or more. V is TRBV27 and J is TRBJ1-2; 9 bases align to TRBD1. Germline loops: CDR1 MNHEY, CDR2 SMNVEV (reference sequence). This CDR3 contains 14 residues. V was clipped by 5 bases and J by 8 bases; unmatched bases: 9. CDR3 loop: CASSPRDREYGYTF. In DNA, the CDR3 is TGTGCCAGCAGTCCTAGGGACAGGGAGTACGGCTACACCTTC.

The chain couples TRBV2 to TRBJ2-5; 7 bases are shared with TRBD2. CDR1 and CDR2 (germline): SNHLY, FYNNEI. This CDR3 is 16 amino acids long. V was pared by 3 bases and J by 4 bases, with 11 bases of the junction left unmatched. The DNA for the CDR3 is TGTGCCAGCAGTGACGATAGCGGGCAAACCCGAGAGACCCAGTACTTC. It yields the protein CASSDDSGQTRETQYF.

Only a few counts were recorded for this clonotype. The rearrangement joins TRBV29-1 to TRBJ2-1; D is undetermined. V shed 5 bases and J shed 4 bases, with 6 bases lying between them. Germline V CDR1 and CDR2: SQVTM, ANQGSEA. The CDR3 sequence is 11 residues long. CDR3 nucleotide sequence: TGCAGCGTTACAGTATACAATGAGCAGTTCTTC. Translated: CSVTVYNEQFF.

This clonotype was recorded many times. The rearrangement links TRBV28 to TRBJ2-7, with TRBD1 matching over 7 bases. Germline V gene lookup returns CDR1 MDHEN and CDR2 SYDVKM. The length of the CDR3 is 12 residues. V lost 3 bases and J lost 12; bases outside the gene matches: 8. The CDR3 coding sequence is TGTGCCAGCAGTTTGACAGGGCGGTGGCCGTACTTC. Its protein product is CASSLTGRWPYF. Full variable domain (rest looked up from reference TRBV28 and TRBJ2-7): DVKVTQSSRYLVKRTGEKVFLECVQDMDHENMFWYRQDPGLGLRLIYFSYDVKMKEKGDIPEGYSVSREKKERFSLILESASTNQTSMYLCASSLTGRWPYFGPGTRLTVT.

This clonotype was seen a few times. The chain combines TRBV20-1 with TRBJ1-1, with D uncertain. From germline, CDR1 is DFQATT and CDR2 SNEGSKA (reference sequence). This CDR3 has 12 amino acids. The V end lost 4 bases, the J end lost 5 bases, and 11 bases lay between the germline ends. The CDR3 region is CSAKLVGTEAFF. DNA for the CDR3: TGCAGTGCTAAATTAGTGGGGACTGAAGCTTTCTTT.

This clonotype has at least ten counts. The V call is TRBV7-9, the J call TRBJ1-1; D not resolved. Trimming removed 5 bases from V and 9 bases from J, with 19 bases in between. From germline, CDR1 is SEHNR and CDR2 FQNEAQ (reference sequence). The CDR3 extends over 14 amino acids. The CDR3 DNA reads TGTGCCAGCAGCCCGGCTACAAAAATCGCCCAAGCTTTCTTT. Amino acids: CASSPATKIAQAFF.

This clonotype was picked up a small number of times. In DNA, the CDR3 is TGTGCCACCAGCAAGGACAGGGCCTACGAGCAGTACTTC. Its protein is CATSKDRAYEQYF. The gene calls are TRBV15 and TRBJ2-7, with 8 bases aligning to TRBD1. The V gene end was trimmed by 4 bases and the J gene end by 2 bases; junction bases not matched to a gene: 1. The CDR3 spans 13 residues. The germline CDR1 and CDR2 sequences are LNHNV and YYDKDF (reference sequence).

This clonotype showed up just a few times. This CDR3 is CSVQGASTDTQYF. The CDR3 bases are TGCAGCGTACAGGGGGCTAGCACAGATACGCAGTATTTT. The rearrangement links TRBV29-1 to TRBJ2-3, with 9 bases matching TRBD1. The CDR3 covers 13 residues. Germline CDR1 reads SQVTM; CDR2 reads ANQGSEA. Unmatched junction bases numbered 1, after V lost 6 bases and J lost 0 bases.

This clonotype was seen at least ten times. The V call is TRBV7-2, the J call TRBJ2-7, with D perhaps matching TRBD1 (5 bases). This CDR3 is 13 amino acids long. The V gene lost 5 bases and the J gene lost 2 bases, with 10 bases spanning the gap. CDR1 and CDR2 from the germline V gene are SGHTA and FQGNSA. The CDR3 DNA follows: TGTGCCAGCAGCAGACAGAGCACCTACGAGCAGTACTTC. Protein: CASSRQSTYEQYF.

This clonotype was observed many times. This chain uses TRBV5-1 with TRBJ2-5; unclear D gene. This CDR3 has 13 amino acids. The germline V gene encodes CDR1 SGHRS and CDR2 YFSETQ. V was shortened by 0 bases and J by 3 bases, with 6 bases between the two germline ends. The CDR3: CASSLVGEETQYF. DNA for the CDR3: TGCGCCAGCAGCTTGGTCGGAGAAGAGACCCAGTACTTC.

This clonotype was found many times. The chain joins TRBV2 to TRBJ1-1; no firm D call. V was pared by 8 bases and J by 8 bases, with 21 bases between. This CDR3 is 14 amino acids long. Germline V gives CDR1 SNHLY, CDR2 FYNNEI. CDR3: CASSPTWQVNEAFF. CDR3 DNA: TGTGCCAGCTCTCCCACCTGGCAGGTCAACGAAGCTTTCTTT.

Only a few counts were recorded for this clonotype. The gene calls are TRBV5-4 and TRBJ2-7; TRBD1 matches 8 bases. This CDR3 has 14 amino acids. The V gene's germline CDR1 is SGHNT and CDR2 YYREEE (reference sequence). Losses at the gene ends were 0 bases for V and 3 bases for J; bases not matched to a gene: 2. CDR3 sequence (DNA): TGTGCCAGCAGCTTGGGGGACAGGTACTACGAGCAGTACTTC. This sequence encodes CASSLGDRYYEQYF.

About this clonotype: The junction does not match germline at one end; this may be a read error. The chain couples TRBV9 to TRBJ2-3; 10 positions agree with TRBD2. In germline, CDR1 is SGDLS, CDR2 YYNGEE. CDR3 length: 14 amino acids. The CDR3 region is CASSALDAGTSAHF. In nucleotides, the CDR3 is TGTGCCAGCAGCGCTCTTGACGCCGGGACTAGCGCGCATTTT.